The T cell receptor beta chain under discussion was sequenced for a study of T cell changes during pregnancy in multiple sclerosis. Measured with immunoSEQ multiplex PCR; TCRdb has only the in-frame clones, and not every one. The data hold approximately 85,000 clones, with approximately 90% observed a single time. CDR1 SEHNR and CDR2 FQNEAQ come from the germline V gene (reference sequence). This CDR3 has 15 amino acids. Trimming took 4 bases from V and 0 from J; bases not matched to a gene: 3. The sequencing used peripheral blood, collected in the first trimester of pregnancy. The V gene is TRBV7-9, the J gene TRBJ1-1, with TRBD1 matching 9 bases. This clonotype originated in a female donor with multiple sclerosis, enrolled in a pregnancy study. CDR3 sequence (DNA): TGTGCCAGCAGCTCAGGGACAGGGATGAACACTGAAGCTTTCTTT. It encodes CASSSGTGMNTEAFF.